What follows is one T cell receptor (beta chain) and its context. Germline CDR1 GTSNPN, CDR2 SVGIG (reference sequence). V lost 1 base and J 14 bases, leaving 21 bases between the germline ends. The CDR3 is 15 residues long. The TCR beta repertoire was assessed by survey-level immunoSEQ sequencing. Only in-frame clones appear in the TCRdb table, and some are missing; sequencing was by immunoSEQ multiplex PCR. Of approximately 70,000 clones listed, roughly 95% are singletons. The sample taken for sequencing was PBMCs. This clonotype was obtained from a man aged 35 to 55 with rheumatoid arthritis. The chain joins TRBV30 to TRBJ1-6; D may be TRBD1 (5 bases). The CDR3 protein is CAWSEGDRRKLSLHF. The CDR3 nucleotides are TGTGCCTGGAGTGAAGGGGACCGACGGAAATTATCCCTCCACTTT. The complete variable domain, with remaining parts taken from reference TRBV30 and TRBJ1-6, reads SQTIHQWPATLVQPVGSPLSLECTVEGTSNPNLYWYRQAAGRGLQLLFYSVGIGQISSEVPQNLSASRPQDRQFILSSKKLLLSDSGFYLCAWSEGDRRKLSLHFGNGTRLTVT.